This T cell receptor beta chain was captured in a study of PD-1 blockade in classical Hodgkin lymphoma. Study in general: Nivolumab was administered to patients intravenously at 3 mg/kg every 2 weeks. Regarding the study as a whole: The authors have not defined what causes the repertoire differences, possibly disease activity or prior therapy. Nivolumab starters within 1 year of ASCT were excluded.

In the case of this clone: Antigen specificity is unknown.

Per the germline V gene, CDR1 is SGHVS and CDR2 is FQNEAQ. The CDR3 length is 14 residues. V lost 2 bases and J lost 2, with 10 bases in between. Time point reported: cycle 4 day 1 (C4D1), after five to seven weeks of nivolumab. Each and every patient relapsed after autologous stem cell transplantation, and patients got differing brentuximab vedotin exposure. Relapsed/refractory classical Hodgkin lymphoma patients had complete, partial or progressive responses. The method was immunoSEQ multiplex PCR; TCRdb's version includes in-frame clones alone and lacks a portion of them. The data contain over 85,000 clones, roughly 91% of them singletons.

Sequenced here: peripheral blood mononuclear cells (PBMCs), sampled before the fourth cycle of nivolumab. This clonotype was obtained from a human donor with classical Hodgkin lymphoma. The V and J genes are TRBV7-8 and TRBJ2-7; possibly TRBD1 for D (5 bases). The CDR3 DNA reads TGTGCCAGCAGCTTACTCCCAGGGCCCTACGAGCAGTACTTC. Encoded protein: CASSLLPGPYEQYF. The full variable domain, completed using reference TRBV7-8 and TRBJ2-7, is GAGVSQSPRYKVAKRGQDVALRCDPISGHVSLFWYQQALGQGPEFLTYFQNEAQLDKSGLPSDRFFAERPEGSVSTLKIQRTQQEDSAVYLCASSLLPGPYEQYFGPGTRLTVT.